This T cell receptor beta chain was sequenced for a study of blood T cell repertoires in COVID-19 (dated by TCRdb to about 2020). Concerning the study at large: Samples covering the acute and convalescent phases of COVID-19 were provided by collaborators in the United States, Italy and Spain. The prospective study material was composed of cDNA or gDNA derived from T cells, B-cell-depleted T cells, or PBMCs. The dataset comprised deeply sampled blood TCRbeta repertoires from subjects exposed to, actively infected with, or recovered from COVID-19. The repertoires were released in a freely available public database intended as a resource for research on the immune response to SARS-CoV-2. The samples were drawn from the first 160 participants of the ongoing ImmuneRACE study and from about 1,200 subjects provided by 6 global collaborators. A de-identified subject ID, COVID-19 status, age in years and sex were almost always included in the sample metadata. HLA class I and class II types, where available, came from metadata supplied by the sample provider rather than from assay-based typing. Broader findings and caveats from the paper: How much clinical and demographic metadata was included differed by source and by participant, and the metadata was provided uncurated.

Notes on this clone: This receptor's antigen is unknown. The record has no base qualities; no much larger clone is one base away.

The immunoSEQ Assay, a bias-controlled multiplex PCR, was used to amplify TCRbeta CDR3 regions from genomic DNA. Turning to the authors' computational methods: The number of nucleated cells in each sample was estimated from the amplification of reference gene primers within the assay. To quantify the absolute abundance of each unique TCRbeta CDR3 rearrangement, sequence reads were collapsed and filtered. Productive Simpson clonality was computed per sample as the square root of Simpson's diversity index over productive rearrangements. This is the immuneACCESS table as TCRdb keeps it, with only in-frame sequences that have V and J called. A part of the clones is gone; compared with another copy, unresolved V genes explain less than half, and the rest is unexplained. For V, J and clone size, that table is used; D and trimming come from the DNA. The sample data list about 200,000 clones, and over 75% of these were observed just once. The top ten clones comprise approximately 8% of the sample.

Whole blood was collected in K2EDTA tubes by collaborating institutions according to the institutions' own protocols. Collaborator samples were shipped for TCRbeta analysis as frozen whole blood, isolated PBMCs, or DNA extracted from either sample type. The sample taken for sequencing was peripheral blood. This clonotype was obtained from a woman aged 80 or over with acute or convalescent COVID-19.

The CDR3 has the sequence CASSRSQGEHTIYF. The sequenced DNA is TGTGCCAGCAGTCGCTCCCAGGGGGAACACACCATATATTTT. Here the chain combines TRBV6-5 and TRBJ1-3, and TRBD1 aligns with 7 junction nucleotides. The germline V end is reduced by 5 bases and the J end by 8 bases; junction bases left unmatched: 9. From the cysteine through the phenylalanine, the CDR3 covers 14 amino acids. Just the 42-base CDR3 DNA is kept, in frame starting at base 1. The germline V gene provides CDR1 MNHEY and CDR2 SVGAGI.